Described below is a single TCR beta chain sequence and its context. As yet, its antigen is unknown. The data are from a study of blood T cells in healthy people across ages. Study-level findings and limits: Older individuals had lower TCR beta diversity per million T cells (the decline was roughly linear). Naive T cell percentage showed a strong correlation with the diversity of TCR beta.

A second PCR of about 7 to 12 cycles used a sample-barcoded 5' primer and a J-beta primer mix. Researchers report that each sample yielded at least 2.5 million CDR3-containing paired-end reads. Via MiXCR, TCRdb re-called the 5' RACE reads, giving one row per CDR3 protein. The sample yields around 750,000 distinct CDR3 sequences, about 53% seen once. Per germline, CDR1 SQVTM and CDR2 ANQGSEA. Trimming removed 7 bases at V and 0 bases at J, with 7 bases between. CDR3 size: 12 residues. The V call is TRBV29-1, the J call TRBJ1-5; D unresolved. The source of this sequence is an older man in good health. Material: blood. CDR3 residues: CSAQNSNQPQHF. In DNA, the CDR3 is TGCAGCGCCCAGAATAGCAATCAGCCCCAGCATTTT.